The sequence of this TCR beta chain was determined in a study of PD-L1 blockade in urothelial cancer. About the research overall: Every 3 weeks, patients received intravenous atezolizumab 1,200 mg, beginning 2014. A median approximately 150,000 T cells were found in blood samples. The number of prior chemotherapy regimens per patient was 0 to 3.

The CDR3 totals 19 residues. V lost 2 bases, J lost 3 bases, and 18 bases stayed unmatched. CDR1 MDHEN and CDR2 SYDVKM come from the germline V gene. Only in-frame clones appear in the TCRdb table, and some are missing; sequencing was by immunoSEQ multiplex PCR. Of tens of thousands of clones listed, 91% are singletons. Time point: peripheral blood 6 weeks after treatment start. The source of this sequence is a woman aged 55-70 years with urothelial cancer. Sequencing used PBMCs, obtained around atezolizumab (anti-PD-L1) treatment. V is TRBV28 and J is TRBJ2-7, with 8 bases fitting TRBD2. The CDR3 sequence: CASSLHIQLMTSVGYEQYF. CDR3 bases: TGTGCCAGCAGTTTACACATCCAGCTAATGACTAGCGTTGGCTACGAGCAGTACTTC. The full variable domain, with the rest looked up from reference TRBV28 and TRBJ2-7, is DVKVTQSSRYLVKRTGEKVFLECVQDMDHENMFWYRQDPGLGLRLIYFSYDVKMKEKGDIPEGYSVSREKKERFSLILESASTNQTSMYLCASSLHIQLMTSVGYEQYFGPGTRLTVT.